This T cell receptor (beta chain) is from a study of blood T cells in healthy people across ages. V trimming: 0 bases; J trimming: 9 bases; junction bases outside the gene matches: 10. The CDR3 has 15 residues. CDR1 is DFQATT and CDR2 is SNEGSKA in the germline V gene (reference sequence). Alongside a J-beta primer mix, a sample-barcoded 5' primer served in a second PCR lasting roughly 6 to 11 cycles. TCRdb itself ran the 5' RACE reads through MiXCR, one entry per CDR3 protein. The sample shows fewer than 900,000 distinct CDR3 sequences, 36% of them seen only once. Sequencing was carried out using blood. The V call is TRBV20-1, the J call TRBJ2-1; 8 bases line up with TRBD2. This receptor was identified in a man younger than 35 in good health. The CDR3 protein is CSARDLGLARGEQFF. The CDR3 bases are TGCAGTGCTAGAGATCTTGGACTAGCTCGAGGTGAGCAGTTCTTC.